Below, 21 T cell receptor beta chains from the same sample are listed, as sequenced in a study of T cell repertoires in cytomegalovirus infection. From the reads, TCRdb called clonotypes with MiXCR, one entry per CDR3 protein. The sample includes fewer than 900,000 distinct CDR3 sequences, about 29% of them seen just once. Antigens for these TCRs are unknown. This specimen was cultured CD8+ T cells from PBMCs, taken from culture after CMV antigen stimulation. The receptors were sampled from a human donor in good health (CMV status not recorded). Some clones in this sample may be carry-over from other donors' samples.

Only a few counts were recorded for this clonotype. The chain uses TRBV4-1 and TRBJ2-5, with 7 bases matching TRBD2. V lost 4 bases and J lost 4; bases outside the gene matches: 9. Germline lookup yields CDR1 MGHRA and CDR2 YSYEKL. The CDR3 is 15 residues long. The CDR3 DNA is TGCGCCAGCAGCCCCTCATGGCGGGGGTCAGAGACCCAGTACTTC. This translates into CASSPSWRGSETQYF.

The chain carries TRBV6-2 or TRBV6-3 and TRBJ2-5, with a weak D call TRBD1 (5 bases). Trimming left V 2 bases short and J 1 base short, with 11 bases between. The CDR3 is 15 residues long. The germline gives CDR1 MNHEY, CDR2 SVGEGT. The CDR3 DNA reads as TGTGCCAGCAGTTACATCAGGGTATCCCAAGAGACCCAGTACTTC. Its protein is CASSYIRVSQETQYF.

This chain uses TRBV9 with TRBJ2-3, with a weak D call TRBD2 (7 bases). The V gene's germline CDR1 is SGDLS and CDR2 YYNGEE. V was shortened by 3 bases and J by 4 bases, with 21 bases between the two germline ends. The CDR3 consists of 17 residues. The CDR3 sequence is CASSGSGGGFRPDTQYF. In nucleotides, the CDR3 is TGTGCCAGCAGCGGATCGGGGGGCGGGTTTCGACCAGATACGCAGTATTTT.

This clonotype came up a few times. The chain employs TRBV7-9 and TRBJ1-1, with D unclear. The CDR3 consists of 15 residues. V lost 2 bases and J lost 0, with 10 bases in between. Germline V gene data show CDR1 as SEHNR and CDR2 as FQNEAQ (reference sequence). CDR3 region: CASSLIKTLNTEAFF. Here the CDR3 DNA reads TGTGCCAGCAGCTTAATCAAGACCCTGAACACTGAAGCTTTCTTT.

This clonotype was counted a few times. The chain couples TRBV7-9 to TRBJ1-4; no reliable D call. Trimming pared 2 bases from V and 8 bases from J, leaving 12 bases between. CDR1 is SEHNR and CDR2 is FQNEAQ in the germline V gene (reference sequence). The CDR3 is 14 residues long. The CDR3 DNA is TGTGCCAGCAGCTTATCAGGAGGTCGGGAAAAACTGTTTTTT. This encodes CASSLSGGREKLFF. The complete variable domain, with remaining parts taken from reference TRBV7-9 and TRBJ1-4, reads DTGVSQNPRHKITKRGQNVTFRCDPISEHNRLYWYRQTLGQGPEFLTYFQNEAQLEKSRLLSDRFSAERPKGSFSTLEIQRTEQGDSAMYLCASSLSGGREKLFFGSGTQLSVL.

This rearrangement joins TRBV6-5 to TRBJ2-1; D gene uncertain. The CDR3 extends over 15 amino acids. CDR1 and CDR2 from the germline V gene are MNHEY and SVGAGI. Deletions cut 0 bases from V and 0 bases from J, with 6 bases between. The CDR3 sequence: CASSYSLSSYNEQFF. Here the CDR3 DNA reads TGTGCCAGCAGTTACTCTTTGAGCTCCTACAATGAGCAGTTCTTC.

Here the CDR3 reads CASRKSRGETVWNQPQHF. Written as DNA, the CDR3 is TGTGCCAGCCGAAAATCGCGGGGGGAGACCGTTTGGAATCAGCCCCAGCATTTT. The chain uses TRBV5-6 and TRBJ1-5; the D gene is possibly TRBD1 (5 bases). Trimming took off 7 bases at V and 4 bases at J, with 27 bases between the two ends. The CDR3 contains 18 residues. CDR1 and CDR2 from the germline V gene are SGHDT and YYEEEE. The full variable domain, completed using reference TRBV5-6 and TRBJ1-5, is DAGVTQSPTHLIKTRGQQVTLRCSPKSGHDTVSWYQQALGQGPQFIFQYYEEEERQRGNFPDRFSGHQFPNYSSELNVNALLLGDSALYLCASRKSRGETVWNQPQHFGDGTRLSIL.

This clonotype was observed a handful of times. The chain employs TRBV6-2 or TRBV6-3 and TRBJ1-6, with D uncertain. The length of the CDR3 is 14 residues. V lost 9 bases and J lost 2, with 11 bases in between. Germline V gene data show CDR1 as MNHEY and CDR2 as SVGEGT. The CDR3 DNA is TGTGCCAGTTATGCGGGGACCTATAATTCACCCCTCCACTTT. Amino acid sequence: CASYAGTYNSPLHF.

This clonotype came up many times. This rearrangement joins TRBV7-8 to TRBJ2-1; TRBD2 matches 7 bases. The CDR3 spans 14 residues. In germline, CDR1 is SGHVS, CDR2 FQNEAQ. The V segment lost 6 bases and the J segment 2 bases; nucleotides outside the gene matches: 4. In nucleotides, the CDR3 is TGTGCCAGCAGTCATAGCGGGCCCTACAATGAGCAGTTCTTC. Its protein is CASSHSGPYNEQFF.

The chain couples TRBV7-9 to TRBJ2-1; perhaps TRBD1 as D (6 bases). Germline V gene sequence: CDR1 SEHNR, CDR2 FQNEAQ (reference sequence). Trimming removed 6 bases from V and 10 bases from J, with 16 bases in between. There are 13 residues in the CDR3. Here the CDR3 reads CASRVLDRWEQFF. CDR3 coding DNA: TGTGCCAGCAGGGTTCTCGACAGGTGGGAGCAGTTCTTC.

There are many counts of this clonotype. CDR3 bases: TGTGCCAGCAGTGTTAGTGCAGGTTCGCTCTATGGCTACACCTTC. It encodes CASSVSAGSLYGYTF. The chain links TRBV7-2 to TRBJ1-2; no clear D. Germline V gives CDR1 SGHTA, CDR2 FQGNSA. The CDR3 covers 15 residues. The ends were cut back, 6 bases at V and 4 bases at J, with 18 bases in the middle. Filled out from reference TRBV7-2 and TRBJ1-2, the complete variable domain reads GAGVSQSPSNKVTEKGKDVELRCDPISGHTALYWYRQSLGQGLEFLIYFQGNSAPDKSGLPSDRFSAERTGGSVSTLTIQRTQQEDSAVYLCASSVSAGSLYGYTFGSGTRLTVV.

This chain connects TRBV7-6 to TRBJ1-1; TRBD1 matches at 8 bases. Germline V gene sequence: CDR1 SGHVS, CDR2 FNYEAQ. There are 19 residues in the CDR3. V lost 4 bases and J lost 0; bases outside the gene matches: 16. This CDR3 reads CASSWRLGQGGEMNTEAFF. The DNA of the CDR3 is TGTGCCAGCAGCTGGCGATTAGGACAGGGAGGAGAGATGAACACTGAAGCTTTCTTT. Variable domain in full (rest from reference TRBV7-6 and TRBJ1-1): GAGVSQSPRYKVTKRGQDVALRCDPISGHVSLYWYRQALGQGPEFLTYFNYEAQQDKSGLPNDRFSAERPEGSISTLTIQRTEQRDSAMYRCASSWRLGQGGEMNTEAFFGQGTRLTVV.

This clonotype was seen only a few times. This chain joins TRBV19 and TRBJ1-1, with D unresolved. Trimming shortened V by 3 bases and J by 4 bases, and 6 bases separated the two germline ends. The CDR3 extends over 12 amino acids. Germline-derived CDR1 and CDR2 are LNHDA and SQIVND (reference sequence). CDR3: CASSIASTEAFF. DNA for the CDR3: TGTGCCAGTAGTATCGCCAGCACTGAAGCTTTCTTT. Variable domain in full (rest from reference TRBV19 and TRBJ1-1): DGGITQSPKYLFRKEGQNVTLSCEQNLNHDAMYWYRQDPGQGLRLIYYSQIVNDFQKGDIAEGYSVSREKKESFPLTVTSAQKNPTAFYLCASSIASTEAFFGQGTRLTVV.

This clonotype was counted a few times. This chain joins TRBV7-9 and TRBJ2-4; the D call may be TRBD1 or TRBD2 (5 bases each). V was clipped by 2 bases and J by 0 bases, with 14 bases between them. Germline values: CDR1 SEHNR, CDR2 FQNEAQ (reference sequence). The CDR3 consists of 17 residues. Written as DNA, the CDR3 is TGTGCCAGCAGCTTATATTTGGGGGAAATAGCCAAAAACATTCAGTACTTC. Protein: CASSLYLGEIAKNIQYF.

With respect to this clonotype: This may be a read error: a much more frequent sequence differs by one nucleotide. The gene calls are TRBV19 and TRBJ1-1; no clear D gene. Germline V lookup: CDR1 LNHDA, CDR2 SQIVND (reference sequence). V lost 4 bases and J lost 1, with 7 bases in between. The CDR3 length is 13 residues. Here the CDR3 reads CASSTWQNTEAFF. The CDR3 DNA reads TGTGCCAGTAGTACGTGGCAGAACACTGAAGCTTTCTTT.

V is TRBV27 and J is TRBJ2-2, with D possibly TRBD2 on 6 matching bases. Deletions cut 8 bases from V and 0 bases from J, with 28 bases between. This CDR3 spans 20 amino acids. The germline gives CDR1 MNHEY, CDR2 SMNVEV (reference sequence). CDR3 sequence reads: CASAILGIGGTLTNTGELFF. CDR3 DNA sequence: TGTGCCAGCGCCATTCTGGGGATCGGCGGGACTCTTACGAACACCGGGGAGCTGTTTTTT.

The rearrangement joins TRBV7-6 to TRBJ1-6; D is unresolved. V lost 5 bases to trimming and J lost 6 bases, with 14 bases between them. Germline V gives CDR1 SGHVS, CDR2 FNYEAQ. The CDR3 has 15 amino acids. CDR3 bases: TGTGCCAGCAGCCCTGAGCCAGGCGGTAATTCACCCCTCCACTTT. Protein product: CASSPEPGGNSPLHF.

This clonotype appeared a few times. The chain combines TRBV5-4 with TRBJ2-7; D may correspond to TRBD1 or TRBD2 (5 bases each). Trimming pared 4 bases from V and 6 bases from J, leaving 20 bases between. The germline V gene has CDR1 SGHNT and CDR2 YYREEE (reference sequence). This CDR3 is 15 amino acids long. CDR3 amino acids: CASSTLGERIGEQYV. CDR3 DNA sequence: TGTGCCAGCAGCACCTTGGGGGAGAGAATTGGCGAGCAGTACGTC.

This clonotype turned up a few times. The gene calls are TRBV28 and TRBJ2-5; D might be TRBD2 (5 bases). V was cut by 5 bases and J by 5 bases, with 12 bases left in between. Germline-derived CDR1 and CDR2 are MDHEN and SYDVKM. The CDR3 is 13 amino acids. The CDR3, as DNA: TGTGCCAGCAGTCCCCTCCCGGGGGAGACCCAGTACTTC. It specifies CASSPLPGETQYF.

The rearrangement uses TRBV6-1 and TRBJ1-1; unclear D gene. The CDR3 consists of 11 residues. The germline V gene has CDR1 MNHNS and CDR2 SASEGT. The ends were cut back, 7 bases at V and 11 bases at J, with 14 bases in the middle. The CDR3 spells CASNRPIGAFF. The DNA of the CDR3 is TGTGCCAGCAACCGACCCATAGGGGCTTTCTTT.

This clonotype was counted at least ten times. The rearrangement uses TRBV7-2 and TRBJ2-1, with D tentatively TRBD1 (5 bases). Per the germline V gene, CDR1 is SGHTA and CDR2 is FQGNSA. The V end lost 6 bases, the J end lost 3 bases, and 9 bases lay between the germline ends. This CDR3 region has 13 residues. The CDR3 spells CASSRQFYNEQFF. The CDR3 DNA reads TGTGCCAGCAGTCGACAGTTCTACAATGAGCAGTTCTTC.